The 19 T cell receptor beta chains listed next were all sequenced from one sample in a study of post-analysis software for immune sequencing data. Study-level findings and limits: About five TRBV segments, including TRBV5-6, TRBV5-1 and TRBV20-1, were more frequent in patients than controls.

The library was made from cDNA and included unique molecular identifiers. TCRdb reprocessed the PCR reads with MiXCR, giving one entry per CDR3 protein. Seen here are about 150,000 distinct CDR3 sequences, roughly 31% observed once, and the top ten hold less than 1.6%. No antigen has been identified for these receptors. Sequenced material: blood. The receptors were gathered from a girl aged 5 to 17 with multiple sclerosis.

Comments on this clonotype: Here the CDR3 omits its conserved ending phenylalanine or tryptophan, so a read error is the likely source. The chain carries TRBV7-9 and TRBJ2-3; TRBD2 matches at 11 bases. The CDR3 totals 16 residues. The V gene's germline CDR1 is SEHNR and CDR2 FQNEAQ (reference sequence). J gave up 3 bases and V 6 bases, and 8 bases lay outside the gene matches. CDR3 nucleotide sequence: TGTGCCAGCAGTCTTACTAGCGGGAGAAGGACAGATACGCAGTATATT. It yields the protein CASSLTSGRRTDTQYI.

The table lists this clonotype with a few counts. J is TRBJ1-2 and V is TRBV29-1; D is unresolved. The CDR3 totals 12 residues. Trimming took 0 bases from V and 6 from J, leaving 8 bases between them. CDR1 and CDR2 (germline): SQVTM, ANQGSEA. The CDR3 DNA follows: TGCAGCGTTGAAGAATCCGGTCATGGCTACACCTTC. As protein: CSVEESGHGYTF.

The genes are TRBV5-1 and TRBJ1-5; no firm D call. CDR1 SGHRS and CDR2 YFSETQ come from the germline V gene. Trimming stripped 0 bases from V and 1 base from J, with 5 bases between. The CDR3 is 14 residues long. The CDR3 is CASSLDGSNQPQHF. The CDR3 DNA is TGCGCCAGCAGCTTGGATGGAAGCAATCAGCCCCAGCATTTT.

V usage is TRBV27 and J usage is TRBJ2-4, with a tentative D call TRBD2 (5 bases). Gene TRBJ2-7 matches the end of the DNA better, so the J call may be wrong. The CDR3 contains 13 residues. Germline-derived CDR1 and CDR2 are MNHEY and SMNVEV (reference sequence). The CDR3 protein is CASKYGLGYEQYF. Here the CDR3 DNA reads TGTGCCAGCAAGTATGGACTGGGATACGAGCAGTACTTC.

The genes are TRBV13 and TRBJ2-5, with no clear D. The CDR3 loop spans 13 amino acids. Trimming pared 7 bases from V and 0 bases from J, leaving 9 bases between. CDR1 is PRHDT and CDR2 is FYEKMQ in the germline V gene (reference sequence). CDR3 DNA sequence: TGTGCCAGCAAGTGGGCTAACCAAGAGACCCAGTACTTC. Translation: CASKWANQETQYF.

The chain recombines TRBV5-1 with TRBJ2-1; D not certain. The CDR3 loop spans 15 amino acids. V lost 2 bases and J 0 bases, leaving 9 bases between the germline ends. Per the germline V gene, CDR1 is SGHRS and CDR2 is YFSETQ. The CDR3 loop reads CASSFDPSSYNEQFF. In DNA form, the CDR3 reads TGCGCCAGCAGCTTTGACCCGAGCTCCTACAATGAGCAGTTCTTC.

This clonotype was seen at least ten times. The V and J genes are TRBV12-3 or TRBV12-4 and TRBJ2-3; D is uncertain. Trimming shortened V by 3 bases and J by 6 bases, and 10 bases separated the two germline ends. This CDR3 region has 13 residues. CDR3 in amino acids: CASSFSERDTQYF. CDR3 bases: TGTGCCAGCAGTTTTTCAGAACGGGATACGCAGTATTTT.

This chain links TRBV28 with TRBJ2-1, with TRBD2 identical over 14 bases. The V segment lost 6 bases and the J segment 6 bases; nucleotides outside the gene matches: 7. CDR1 and CDR2 from the germline V gene are MDHEN and SYDVKM. CDR3 length equals 16 residues. The CDR3 nucleotides read TGTGCCAGCAGACCCCCAGGACTAGCGGGAGGCAATGAGCAGTTCTTC. It encodes CASRPPGLAGGNEQFF.

This clonotype turned up a few times. The chain employs TRBV5-1 and TRBJ2-1; 7 nucleotides agree with TRBD2. Trimming cost V 3 bases and J 8 bases; bases outside gene matches: 14. CDR1 and CDR2 from the germline V gene are SGHRS and YFSETQ. CDR3 length: 16 amino acids. The CDR3 loop reads CASSSKRGEGSDEQFF. CDR3 coding DNA: TGCGCCAGCAGCTCCAAGCGGGGAGAGGGTAGCGATGAGCAGTTCTTC.

Comments on this clonotype: With a much larger clone just one base away, this may be a read error. This chain connects TRBV6-2 or TRBV6-3 to TRBJ2-5, with unresolved D. Trimming took off 5 bases at V and 11 bases at J, with 12 bases between the two ends. CDR1 and CDR2 from the germline V gene are MNHEY and SVGEGT. CDR3 size: 11 residues. The CDR3 protein is CASSVGKLQYF. The CDR3 DNA sequence: TGTGCCAGCAGTGTTGGGAAGTTGCAGTACTTC.

This clonotype came up a few times. This rearrangement joins TRBV28 to TRBJ1-5; D is ambiguous. V lost 3 bases and J 6 bases, leaving 6 bases between the germline ends. The germline V gene has CDR1 MDHEN and CDR2 SYDVKM. This CDR3 region has 12 residues. CDR3 DNA: TGTGCCAGCAGTTTTGGGTTTCAGCCCCAGCATTTT. Translating gives CASSFGFQPQHF.

As concerns this clonotype: A single base separates this from a much larger clone, so it may be a read error. The genes are TRBV13 and TRBJ2-7; 7 nucleotides line up with TRBD1. V was clipped by 5 bases and J by 1 base; unmatched bases: 8. Germline V gives CDR1 PRHDT, CDR2 FYEKMQ (reference sequence). The CDR3 is made up of 15 amino acids. The CDR3 protein is CASSLSQGRSYEQYF. CDR3 DNA sequence: TGTGCCAGCAGCCTGTCACAGGGGAGATCCTACGAGCAGTACTTC.

Turning to this clonotype: A junction end diverges from the germline sequence, so it may reflect a read error. The CDR3 protein is CASSLTGVDNEQFF. The DNA of the CDR3 is TGTGCTAGCAGCTTAACGGGTGTCGACAATGAGCAGTTCTTC. The chain has TRBV7-7 and TRBJ2-1; D unclear. Germline CDR1 and CDR2: SSHAT and FNYEAQ (reference sequence). The CDR3 has 14 residues.

Ten or more counts support this clonotype. This chain uses TRBV5-6 with TRBJ2-3, with D possibly being TRBD2 (5 bases). The CDR3 loop spans 15 amino acids. V shed 2 bases and J shed 5 bases, with 15 bases lying between them. Germline lookup yields CDR1 SGHDT and CDR2 YYEEEE. The DNA for the CDR3 is TGTGCCAGCAGCTTTAGTAGCCCCGGAGGAGATACGCAGTATTTT. It translates to CASSFSSPGGDTQYF.

Note on this clonotype: This may come from a read error, since a much larger clone is one base off. The rearrangement uses TRBV29-1 and TRBJ2-1; D uncertain. Germline V gene sequence: CDR1 SQVTM, CDR2 ANQGSEA. This CDR3 has 11 amino acids. V was shortened by 4 bases and J by 4 bases, with 5 bases between the two germline ends. This CDR3 is CSVVQYNEQFF. CDR3 nucleotide sequence: TGCAGCGTTGTACAGTACAATGAGCAGTTCTTC.

This clonotype was seen a handful of times. The chain links TRBV7-2 to TRBJ1-2; TRBD1 is a possible D gene (5 bases). The CDR3 runs 16 residues. Germline V gene data show CDR1 as SGHTA and CDR2 as FQGNSA. The V end was cut by 4 bases, the J end by 1 base, with 16 bases between. CDR3 sequence (DNA): TGTGCCAGCAGCTCCGCCGGTGGACACCTTAACTATGGCTACACCTTC. Translation gives CASSSAGGHLNYGYTF.

The chain couples TRBV6-6 to TRBJ1-1, with D hard to call. The CDR3 extends over 17 amino acids. Trimming took off 5 bases at V and 1 base at J, with 20 bases between the two ends. CDR1 and CDR2 (germline): MNHNY, SVGAGI (reference sequence). The CDR3 nucleotides are TGTGCCAGCAGTCACGGTTACGAGGTAGCCGAGAACACTGAAGCTTTCTTT. Protein product: CASSHGYEVAENTEAFF.

This clonotype was counted a single time. The rearrangement links TRBV20-1 to TRBJ1-2; D not resolved. The CDR3 sequence is 12 residues long. CDR1 is DFQATT, CDR2 SNEGSKA, per germline (reference sequence). Trimming shortened V by 5 bases and J by 2 bases, and 9 bases separated the two germline ends. CDR3 residues: CSAVDFNYGYTF. The CDR3 DNA follows: TGCAGTGCTGTCGACTTCAACTATGGCTACACCTTC.

At least ten counts were recorded for this clonotype. The chain employs TRBV7-8 and TRBJ2-1, with TRBD2 matching 10 bases. The trim removed 3 bases at V and 1 base at J, leaving 9 bases unmatched. This CDR3 spans 18 amino acids. Germline-derived CDR1 and CDR2 are SGHVS and FQNEAQ. CDR3 nucleotide sequence: TGTGCCAGCAGCTTTGGGGCTAGCGGGAGTAGGTCCTACAATGAGCAGTTCTTC. It yields the protein CASSFGASGSRSYNEQFF.